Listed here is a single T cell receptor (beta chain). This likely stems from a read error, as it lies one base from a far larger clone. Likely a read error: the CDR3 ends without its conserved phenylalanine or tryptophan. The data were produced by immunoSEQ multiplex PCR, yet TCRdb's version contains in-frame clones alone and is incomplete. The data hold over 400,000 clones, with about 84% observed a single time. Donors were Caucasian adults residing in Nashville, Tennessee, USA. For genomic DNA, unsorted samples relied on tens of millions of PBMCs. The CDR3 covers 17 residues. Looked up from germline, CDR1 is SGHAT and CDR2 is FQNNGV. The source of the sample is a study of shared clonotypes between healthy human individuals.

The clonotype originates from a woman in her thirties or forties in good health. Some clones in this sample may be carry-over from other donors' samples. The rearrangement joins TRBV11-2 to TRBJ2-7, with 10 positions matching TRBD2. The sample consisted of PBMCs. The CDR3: CASSIELAGSGRDEQYL. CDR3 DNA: TGTGCCAGCAGCATAGAACTAGCGGGGAGTGGGAGGGACGAGCAGTACCTC.